A selection of T cell receptor beta chains follows, all from one sample in a study of blood T cell repertoires in COVID-19. Libraries were prepared by immunoSEQ multiplex PCR; TCRdb keeps only in-frame clonotypes and omits some of them. The sample has over 150,000 clones, about 90% seen once. The source material was peripheral blood. These TCRs come from a man aged 45 to 65 with acute or convalescent COVID-19. The CDR3 runs from the conserved cysteine through the conserved F or W. The D gene is left open where the match is weak.

D	length	J	V	CDR3
TRBD1	16	TRBJ1-3	TRBV6-5	CASSYGTGTSGNTIYF
TRBD1	15	TRBJ2-2	TRBV27	CASSPRTGGVGELFF
TRBD1	16	TRBJ2-2	TRBV6-2/TRBV6-3	CASSYSDRGPTGELFF
.	15	TRBJ2-1	TRBV6-6	CASSYPAAFSNEQFF
TRBD2	15	TRBJ2-1	TRBV27	CASSALAGDFNEQFF
.	14	TRBJ1-6	TRBV10-3	CAIRGGLGNSPLHF
TRBD2	15	TRBJ2-7	TRBV7-2	CASSELAGLTYEQYF
.	13	TRBJ1-4	TRBV30	CAWSGGTNEKLFF
.	12	TRBJ1-4	TRBV19	CASGAENEKLFF
.	15	TRBJ1-2	TRBV5-1	CASSLAGQTTYGYTF
.	17	TRBJ1-3	TRBV5-1	CASSPLDSYGPGNTIYF
.	15	TRBJ1-2	TRBV4-3	CASSQDPGGHGGYTF
.	14	TRBJ2-1	TRBV29-1	CSVESSGRGNEQFF